This TCR beta chain is from a study of blood T cell repertoires in COVID-19. Only in-frame clones appear in the TCRdb table, and some are missing; sequencing was by immunoSEQ multiplex PCR. This sample has around 170,000 clones, with over 80% found just once. The CDR3 is 18 amino acids. Trimming cost V 4 bases and J 0 bases, with 20 bases left between them. CDR1 SGHRS and CDR2 YFSETQ come from the germline V gene. Sequencing used peripheral blood. The V and J genes are TRBV5-1 and TRBJ1-5; TRBD1 might be the D (6 bases). The TCR originated in a man aged 65 to 79 who had recovered from COVID-19. CDR3 in amino acids: CASSVRGKNTNSNQPQHF. CDR3 bases: TGCGCCAGCAGCGTCAGGGGCAAGAACACGAATAGCAATCAGCCCCAGCATTTT.